Below, 10 T cell receptor beta chains from the same sample are listed, as sequenced in a study of blood T cell repertoires in COVID-19. Assay used: immunoSEQ multiplex PCR; TCRdb lists only in-frame clones, some missing. The sample has roughly 250,000 clones; about 83% are singletons. Material for sequencing was peripheral blood. Receptors were obtained from a woman in her 40s who had recovered from COVID-19.

J is TRBJ2-5 and V is TRBV30; D uncertain. This CDR3 is built from 12 residues. Germline CDR1 is GTSNPN and CDR2 is SVGIG (reference sequence). Trimming took off 2 bases at V and 5 bases at J, with 9 bases between the two ends. Here the CDR3 DNA reads TGTGCCTGGAGTCTCTCCGGGGAGACCCAGTACTTC. It yields the protein CAWSLSGETQYF. Complete variable domain (other parts from reference TRBV30 and TRBJ2-5): SQTIHQWPATLVQPVGSPLSLECTVEGTSNPNLYWYRQAAGRGLQLLFYSVGIGQISSEVPQNLSASRPQDRQFILSSKKLLLSDSGFYLCAWSLSGETQYFGPGTRLLVL.

This rearrangement joins TRBV5-1 to TRBJ1-2, with D unresolved. V was trimmed by 2 bases and J by 5 bases, leaving 13 bases between them. CDR1 SGHRS and CDR2 YFSETQ come from the germline V gene. This CDR3 is built from 14 residues. Here the CDR3 reads CASSFVSDGYGYTF. CDR3 nucleotide sequence: TGCGCCAGCAGCTTTGTTAGCGACGGGTATGGCTACACCTTC.

V is TRBV28 and J is TRBJ1-5, with D possibly TRBD1 on 6 matching bases. The CDR3 loop spans 15 amino acids. The germline gives CDR1 MDHEN, CDR2 SYDVKM. Trimming removed 4 bases at V and 6 bases at J, with 16 bases between. The CDR3 DNA follows: TGTGCCAGCAGTTCCCTGAACAGGGTGGGTCAGCCCCAGCATTTT. Translating gives CASSSLNRVGQPQHF.

The V gene is TRBV27, the J gene TRBJ2-7, with TRBD1 identical over 9 bases. Germline V gives CDR1 MNHEY, CDR2 SMNVEV (reference sequence). This CDR3 contains 15 residues. With V trimmed by 2 bases and J by 2 bases, 4 bases remained unmatched. CDR3 sequence reads: CASSLTGTGTYEQYF. CDR3 in DNA: TGTGCCAGCAGTTTAACCGGGACAGGGACCTACGAGCAGTACTTC.

This clone was counted a single time. The chain carries TRBV5-1 and TRBJ1-1; TRBD1 aligns across 10 bases. Germline-derived CDR1 and CDR2 are SGHRS and YFSETQ. This CDR3 is built from 15 residues. V was clipped by 2 bases and J by 6 bases; unmatched bases: 7. The CDR3 DNA reads TGCGCCAGCAGCTTAACCGGGACAGGGGATGCTGAAGCTTTCTTT. Translation gives CASSLTGTGDAEAFF.

The V call is TRBV9, the J call TRBJ2-1; 11 bases agree with TRBD2. Unmatched junction bases numbered 7, after V lost 0 bases and J lost 8 bases. Germline lookup yields CDR1 SGDLS and CDR2 YYNGEE. CDR3 size: 16 residues. CDR3 DNA sequence: TGTGCCAGCAGCGTAGAAGCTAGCGGGGGGATTGATGAGCAGTTCTTC. Translation: CASSVEASGGIDEQFF.

The rearrangement uses TRBV6-5 and TRBJ2-2, with 7 bases lining up with TRBD1. Trimming cost V 7 bases and J 1 base; bases outside gene matches: 3. This CDR3 comprises 14 residues. Germline CDR1 reads MNHEY; CDR2 reads SVGAGI. The CDR3 bases are TGTGCCAGCAAACGGACAGGGAACACCGGGGAGCTGTTTTTT. Translating gives CASKRTGNTGELFF.

The rearrangement uses TRBV3-1 (or the pseudogene TRBV3-2) and TRBJ2-2; 9 bases line up with TRBD1. V lost 2 bases, J lost 0 bases, and 1 base stayed unmatched. Germline values: CDR1 LGHDT, CDR2 YNNKEL (reference sequence). This CDR3 region has 16 residues. In DNA form, the CDR3 reads TGTGCCAGCAGCCAAAGACAGGGGGCGAACACCGGGGAGCTGTTTTTT. This gives the protein CASSQRQGANTGELFF.

The gene calls are TRBV12-3 or TRBV12-4 and TRBJ1-1, with TRBD1 as a possible D gene (6 bases). The CDR3 spans 13 residues. The germline V and J ends were trimmed by 8 bases and 7 bases, with 17 bases remaining between them. CDR3 sequence reads: CASLRDIDFEAFF. Here the CDR3 DNA reads TGTGCCAGCCTTAGGGACATAGACTTTGAAGCTTTCTTT.

The chain carries TRBV11-2 and TRBJ1-3, with a tentative D call TRBD1 (5 bases). Deletions cut 5 bases from V and 4 bases from J, with 15 bases between. The V gene's germline CDR1 is SGHAT and CDR2 FQNNGV. This CDR3 comprises 15 residues. The CDR3 DNA reads as TGTGCCAGCAGCAAGCAGGGAGGTGGAGGAAACACCATATATTTT. Its protein product is CASSKQGGGGNTIYF.